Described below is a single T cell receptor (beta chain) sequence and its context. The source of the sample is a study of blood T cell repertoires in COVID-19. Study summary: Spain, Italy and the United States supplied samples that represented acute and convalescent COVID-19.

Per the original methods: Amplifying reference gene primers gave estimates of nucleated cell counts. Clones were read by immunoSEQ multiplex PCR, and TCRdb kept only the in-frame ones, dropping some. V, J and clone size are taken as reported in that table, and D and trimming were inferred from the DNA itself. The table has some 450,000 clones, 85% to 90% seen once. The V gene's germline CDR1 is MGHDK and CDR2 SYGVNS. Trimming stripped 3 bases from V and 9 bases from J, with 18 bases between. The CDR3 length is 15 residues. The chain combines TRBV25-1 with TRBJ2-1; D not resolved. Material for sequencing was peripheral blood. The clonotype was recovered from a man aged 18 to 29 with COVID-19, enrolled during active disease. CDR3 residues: CASSEVGLKVGEQFF. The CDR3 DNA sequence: TGTGCCAGCAGTGAGGTGGGCCTGAAGGTGGGTGAGCAGTTCTTC.